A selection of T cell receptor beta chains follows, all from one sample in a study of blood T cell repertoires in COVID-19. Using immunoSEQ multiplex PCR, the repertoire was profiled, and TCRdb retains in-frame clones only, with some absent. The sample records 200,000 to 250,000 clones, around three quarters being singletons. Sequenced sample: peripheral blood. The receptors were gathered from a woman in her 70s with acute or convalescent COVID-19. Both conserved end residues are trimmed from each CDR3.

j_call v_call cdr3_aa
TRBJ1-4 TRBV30 AWTPGGNEKLF
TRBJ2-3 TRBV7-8 ASSLDRGTTDTQY
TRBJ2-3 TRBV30 ALEGTYGDTQY
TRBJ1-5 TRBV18 ASSPTGAGSNQPQH
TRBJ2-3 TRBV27 ASIILLGGGASDTQY
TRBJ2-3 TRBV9 ASSVDGVGTDTQY
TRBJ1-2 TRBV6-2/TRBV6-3 ASRPIGVAPGYT
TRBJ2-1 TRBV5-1 ASSTWAEQF
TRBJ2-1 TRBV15 ATSRLDREPYNEQF
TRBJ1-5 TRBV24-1 ATSESGTVNQPQH
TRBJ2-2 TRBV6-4 ASSSGQANTGELF
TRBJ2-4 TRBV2 ASSEGLAGIQY
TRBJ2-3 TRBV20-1 SARLDTQY
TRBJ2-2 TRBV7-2 ASSTRQGGNTGELF
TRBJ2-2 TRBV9 ASSVRSVSYTGELF
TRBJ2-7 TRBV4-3 ASSQDLREFEQY
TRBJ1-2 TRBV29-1 SVEDAGLWGSDYGYT
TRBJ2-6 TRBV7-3 ASSPSRVVEGANVLT
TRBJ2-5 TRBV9 ASSNQETQY
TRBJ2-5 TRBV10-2 ASSESRGRGTQY
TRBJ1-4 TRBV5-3 ARSRDRGRGKLF
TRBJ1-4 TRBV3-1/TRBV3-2 ASSHRGNEKLF
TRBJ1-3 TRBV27 ASLSLKRQGRPNTIY
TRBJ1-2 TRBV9 ASSGKTGPGYT
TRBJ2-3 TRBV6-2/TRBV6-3 ASSYIRGEVTDTQY
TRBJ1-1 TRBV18 ASSPRDRVTEAF
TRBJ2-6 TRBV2 ASRLQQSSGANVLT
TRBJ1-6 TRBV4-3 ASSQGGGVNSPLH
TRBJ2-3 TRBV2 ATTGLASDTQY
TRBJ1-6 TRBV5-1 ASSLVPGGGGSYNSPLH
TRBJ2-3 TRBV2 ASSETSGGPSTDTQY
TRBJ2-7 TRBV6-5 ASSYSGGGSSYEQY
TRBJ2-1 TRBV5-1 ASSPVGEGSYNEQF
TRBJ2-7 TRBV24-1 ATSDPQGARFEQY
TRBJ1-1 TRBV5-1 ASSGRQGAGMNTEAF
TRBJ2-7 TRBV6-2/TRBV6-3 ASSRTSGGSLTYEQY
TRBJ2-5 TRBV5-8 ASSLGQFQETQY
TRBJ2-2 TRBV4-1 ASSQEEREGELF
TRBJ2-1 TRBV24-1 ATSDELGSDEQF
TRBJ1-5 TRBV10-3 AISLSLSLSNQPQH
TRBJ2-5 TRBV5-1 ASSLSIQETQY
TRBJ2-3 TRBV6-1 ASSEGGQDSTDTQY
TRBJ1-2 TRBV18 ASSRQTNYGYT
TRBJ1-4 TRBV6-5 ASSGTTNEKLF
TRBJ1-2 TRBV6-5 ASRQGQYYGYT
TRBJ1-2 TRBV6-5 ASRTGFPNYGYT
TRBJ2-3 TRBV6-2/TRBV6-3 ASSPWAGGNTDTQY